These 25 T cell receptor beta chains were all obtained from the same sample, sequenced in a study of beta chain features in type 1 diabetes. Study findings and constraints: Across all four CD4+ subsets, people with type 1 diabetes showed modestly shorter TCRB CDR3s.

Reverse transcribing all isolated RNA meant expressed TCRB transcripts were sequenced. The method was immunoSEQ multiplex PCR; TCRdb's version includes in-frame clones alone and lacks a portion of them. This table has a few hundred thousand clones, 9.6% appearing once. No antigen has been identified for these receptors. The sample comprised central memory CD4+ T cells from blood. These TCRs come from a man aged 25 to 40 with type 1 diabetes.

The rearrangement joins TRBV27 to TRBJ2-1; 9 nucleotides line up with TRBD2. V lost 4 bases, J lost 5 bases, and 15 bases stayed unmatched. From germline, CDR1 is MNHEY and CDR2 SMNVEV (reference sequence). This CDR3 contains 18 residues. CDR3 nucleotide sequence: TGTGCCAGCAGTTCCACCCCCCCAAGCGGGAGGACTAACAATGAGCAGTTCTTC. It is translated as CASSSTPPSGRTNNEQFF.

This clone has just a few counts. This chain connects TRBV11-2 to TRBJ2-7, with 13 positions matching TRBD2. Unmatched junction bases numbered 11, after V lost 3 bases and J lost 3 bases. CDR1 is SGHAT and CDR2 is FQNNGV in the germline V gene. This CDR3 contains 18 residues. CDR3 nucleotides: TGTGCCAGCAGCTTGGAGTCTCGGACTAGCGGGAGATACTACGAGCAGTACTTC. Protein product: CASSLESRTSGRYYEQYF.

The V call is TRBV11-1, the J call TRBJ2-6; 7 bases are a match to TRBD1. V lost 3 bases and J lost 0; bases outside the gene matches: 5. The CDR3 consists of 17 residues. The germline gives CDR1 SGHAT, CDR2 FQDESV (reference sequence). CDR3 sequence reads: CASSLETGNSGANVLTF. In DNA form, the CDR3 reads TGTGCCAGCAGCTTGGAGACAGGGAACTCTGGGGCCAACGTCCTGACTTTC.

The rearrangement joins TRBV11-2 to TRBJ2-1; 13 positions match TRBD2. The ends lost 5 bases at V and 8 bases at J; junction bases unmatched: 6. Germline V lookup: CDR1 SGHAT, CDR2 FQNNGV. The length of the CDR3 is 15 residues. DNA for the CDR3: TGTGCCAGCAGCCCTAGACTAGCGGGAGGCCATGAGCAGTTCTTC. Its translation is CASSPRLAGGHEQFF.

There are many counts of this clone. J is TRBJ1-2 and V is TRBV7-2, with no clear D. Germline V gives CDR1 SGHTA, CDR2 FQGNSA. There are 15 residues in the CDR3. Trimming pared 0 bases from V and 4 bases from J, leaving 12 bases between. The CDR3 region has the DNA TGTGCCAGCAGCTTAGCGGGGAAGGGATTCTATGGCTACACCTTC. It codes for CASSLAGKGFYGYTF.

The chain employs TRBV27 and TRBJ2-5; 11 nucleotides line up with TRBD2. Unmatched junction bases numbered 9, after V lost 1 base and J lost 5 bases. CDR1 and CDR2 from the germline V gene are MNHEY and SMNVEV (reference sequence). This CDR3 comprises 17 residues. CDR3 protein: CASSLLPLAGVGETQYF. The CDR3 nucleotides are TGTGCCAGCAGTTTATTGCCACTAGCGGGAGTAGGGGAGACCCAGTACTTC.

This clone was counted between two and nine times. The chain carries TRBV7-7 and TRBJ2-7, with 7 nucleotides matching TRBD1. The CDR3 covers 13 residues. CDR1 is SSHAT, CDR2 FNYEAQ, per germline (reference sequence). After removal of 3 bases from V and 3 bases from J, the junction contained 2 bases not matched to a gene. CDR3 protein: CASSFNRGYEQYF. As DNA, the CDR3 is TGTGCCAGCAGCTTTAACAGGGGCTACGAGCAGTACTTC.

This clone was found a few times. The J gene is TRBJ2-1, the V gene TRBV4-3, with 7 bases identical to TRBD2. The ends lost 3 bases at V and 4 bases at J; junction bases unmatched: 6. The germline gives CDR1 LGHNA, CDR2 YSLEER. The CDR3 consists of 15 residues. Here the CDR3 DNA reads TGCGCCAGCAGCCACCCTAGCGGAGGTTACAATGAGCAGTTCTTC. Residues: CASSHPSGGYNEQFF.

V gene TRBV30 combines with J gene TRBJ2-7; D is uncertain. Germline values: CDR1 GTSNPN, CDR2 SVGIG (reference sequence). The CDR3 totals 12 residues. The germline V and J ends were trimmed by 2 bases and 0 bases, with 5 bases remaining between them. The CDR3 reads CAWSSGSYEQYF. The CDR3 DNA is TGTGCCTGGAGTTCAGGCTCCTACGAGCAGTACTTC.

This clone was seen a handful of times. The chain couples TRBV6-5 to TRBJ1-1, with D unclear. This CDR3 has 14 amino acids. V lost 2 bases and J lost 5, with 12 bases in between. The germline CDR1 and CDR2 sequences are MNHEY and SVGAGI. The CDR3 sequence is CASSYPITPTEAFF. The CDR3 nucleotides read TGTGCCAGCAGTTACCCTATAACTCCAACTGAAGCTTTCTTT.

This clone was detected a few times. The chain links TRBV18 to TRBJ2-1; 12 bases match TRBD2. The germline V gene encodes CDR1 KGHSH and CDR2 LQKENI. The CDR3 is 16 residues long. With V trimmed by 8 bases and J by 4 bases, 9 bases remained unmatched. CDR3 nucleotide sequence: TGTGCCAGCCTGACTTTGACTAGCGGGAGATACAATGAGCAGTTCTTC. Translation: CASLTLTSGRYNEQFF.

This clone was detected only a few times. This rearrangement joins TRBV6-5 to TRBJ1-1; D possibly corresponds to TRBD1 (5 bases). Germline lookup yields CDR1 MNHEY and CDR2 SVGAGI. This CDR3 contains 13 residues. V gave up 4 bases and J gave up 0 bases, with 6 bases separating them. CDR3 amino acids: CASSLQVNTEAFF. The CDR3 DNA sequence: TGTGCCAGCAGTTTACAGGTGAACACTGAAGCTTTCTTT.

This clone showed up many times. This chain joins TRBV7-9 and TRBJ2-3, with a possible D match to TRBD2 (5 bases). The germline V gene has CDR1 SEHNR and CDR2 FQNEAQ (reference sequence). CDR3 size: 13 residues. In DNA, the CDR3 is TGTGCTAGCGTCTCCAGCATCACAGATACGCAGTATTTT. Residues: CASVSSITDTQYF.

This clone occurred a few times. The chain combines TRBV19 with TRBJ1-2; D gene unclear. Trimming cost V 5 bases and J 2 bases, with 15 bases left between them. This CDR3 is built from 15 residues. Per germline, CDR1 LNHDA and CDR2 SQIVND (reference sequence). The CDR3 loop is CASSPGLGVNYGYTF. The CDR3 nucleotides are TGTGCCAGTAGTCCGGGTCTCGGAGTCAACTATGGCTACACCTTC.

The rearrangement links TRBV28 to TRBJ1-2; 7 bases align to TRBD1. CDR3 size: 15 residues. Germline values: CDR1 MDHEN, CDR2 SYDVKM. V gave up 6 bases and J gave up 5 bases; unmatched junction bases: 12. CDR3 sequence reads: CASSVAGTASYGYTF. The CDR3 DNA is TGTGCCAGCAGCGTGGCCGGGACAGCGAGTTATGGCTACACCTTC.

This clone was seen only a few times. The chain joins TRBV7-2 to TRBJ2-1; D remains ambiguous. Germline V gene sequence: CDR1 SGHTA, CDR2 FQGNSA. CDR3 length: 13 residues. V was cut by 1 base and J by 10 bases, with 11 bases left in between. The CDR3 nucleotides are TGTGCCAGCAGCTTAGGCTCGAAAGCGGAGCAGTTCTTC. Residues: CASSLGSKAEQFF. Based on the CDR3 plus reference TRBV7-2 and TRBJ2-1, the full variable domain is GAGVSQSPSNKVTEKGKDVELRCDPISGHTALYWYRQSLGQGLEFLIYFQGNSAPDKSGLPSDRFSAERTGGSVSTLTIQRTQQEDSAVYLCASSLGSKAEQFFGPGTRLTVL.

This clone has more than one count but fewer than ten. The chain links TRBV30 to TRBJ1-6; D is possibly TRBD1 (5 bases). V was trimmed by 7 bases and J by 6 bases, leaving 19 bases between them. CDR3 length: 15 residues. The germline gives CDR1 GTSNPN, CDR2 SVGIG (reference sequence). CDR3 sequence: CASSPQVAANSPLHF. The CDR3 DNA reads TGTGCCTCCAGCCCACAGGTGGCAGCTAATTCACCCCTCCACTTT.

This clone was seen a handful of times. The chain couples TRBV29-1 to TRBJ2-6; possible D gene TRBD2, 6 bases. The CDR3 consists of 17 residues. V lost 3 bases, J lost 0 bases, and 15 bases lay in between. CDR1 SQVTM and CDR2 ANQGSEA come from the germline V gene. The CDR3 bases are TGCAGCGTTGACGGGGGAGCTTCGATCTCTGGGGCCAACGTCCTGACTTTC. It codes for CSVDGGASISGANVLTF.

The rearrangement joins TRBV20-1 to TRBJ1-1; D might be TRBD1 (6 bases). Germline CDR1 DFQATT, CDR2 SNEGSKA (reference sequence). Trimming removed 2 bases from V and 12 bases from J, with 13 bases in between. This CDR3 has 11 residues. The CDR3 DNA reads TGCAGTGCTAGAACGCCAGGGGAAACTTTCTTT. Translating it yields CSARTPGETFF.

This clone was detected only a few times. This sequence joins TRBV19 and TRBJ2-2; TRBD1 matches at 8 bases. Germline CDR1 and CDR2: LNHDA and SQIVND (reference sequence). CDR3 length: 17 residues. V was pared by 7 bases and J by 1 base, with 11 bases of the junction left unmatched. The CDR3 sequence is CASTLTRDRLNTGELFF. As DNA, the CDR3 is TGTGCCAGTACCCTCACTCGGGACAGGCTGAACACCGGGGAGCTGTTTTTT.

This clone was observed at least ten times. This sequence joins TRBV7-2 and TRBJ2-2; the D is unclear. Germline assignment: CDR1 SGHTA and CDR2 FQGNSA. Trimming removed 3 bases from V and 0 bases from J, with 5 bases in between. This CDR3 comprises 14 residues. CDR3 sequence: CASSFEPNTGELFF. The DNA of the CDR3 is TGTGCCAGCAGCTTCGAACCGAACACCGGGGAGCTGTTTTTT.

This clone was counted only a few times. This chain uses TRBV4-1 with TRBJ1-3, with D tentatively TRBD1 (6 bases). The germline gives CDR1 MGHRA, CDR2 YSYEKL. This CDR3 region has 16 residues. V dropped 0 bases and J dropped 1 base, with 10 bases sitting between them. The CDR3: CASSQDGGPSGNTIYF. DNA of the CDR3: TGCGCCAGCAGCCAAGATGGGGGGCCATCTGGAAACACCATATATTTT.

This clone has more than one count but fewer than ten. For the CDR3, the DNA is TGTGCCAGCACTCAGAGCGCGAACACCGGGGAGCTGTTTTTT. Protein: CASTQSANTGELFF. The J gene is TRBJ2-2, the V gene TRBV6-5, with D unclear. The V gene lost 7 bases and the J gene lost 0 bases, with 9 bases spanning the gap. This CDR3 is built from 14 residues. Germline V gene data show CDR1 as MNHEY and CDR2 as SVGAGI.

There are a few counts of this clone. The V and J genes are TRBV20-1 and TRBJ2-5; no clear D. Germline CDR1 is DFQATT and CDR2 is SNEGSKA (reference sequence). The CDR3 has 11 amino acids. V was shortened by 8 bases and J by 3 bases, with 10 bases between the two germline ends. Here the CDR3 DNA reads TGCAGTTTAGCTAGGAAAGAGACCCAGTACTTC. Residues: CSLARKETQYF.

This clone was picked up a small number of times. The chain has TRBV5-1 and TRBJ2-1, with TRBD2 identical over 11 bases. CDR3 length: 16 amino acids. Trimming removed 1 base from V and 5 bases from J; junction bases left unmatched: 5. Germline CDR1 is SGHRS and CDR2 is YFSETQ. This CDR3 is CASSLIAGGGHNEQFF. The CDR3 nucleotides read TGCGCCAGCAGCTTGATAGCGGGAGGGGGCCACAATGAGCAGTTCTTC.